The 18 T cell receptor beta chains given below trace back to one sample, sequenced in a study of blood T cells in healthy people across ages. Next came a second PCR, run for roughly 6 to 11 cycles, which used a sample-barcoded 5' primer along with a J-beta primer mix. TCRdb fed the 5' RACE reads into MiXCR, producing one record per CDR3 protein. This sample carries fewer than 600,000 distinct CDR3 sequences, about 27% of them seen once, and the ten largest clones take 3% to 4.5%. Separately, the same data were catalogued under a study of T cells of mothers and their children.

The sample consisted of blood. These receptors came from a boy aged 2 to 9 in good health.

The CDR3: CASNRLAGDPDTQYF. DNA of the CDR3: TGTGCCAGCAACCGACTAGCGGGAGACCCAGATACGCAGTATTTT. The chain combines TRBV27 with TRBJ2-3; 12 nucleotides align to TRBD2. Germline lookup yields CDR1 MNHEY and CDR2 SMNVEV (reference sequence). The CDR3 is made up of 15 amino acids. The J segment lost 4 bases and the V segment lost 7 bases, leaving 6 bases of the junction unmatched.

This clonotype was seen a few times. The chain recombines TRBV20-1 with TRBJ2-3; TRBD1 agrees at 9 bases. Germline V CDR1 and CDR2: DFQATT, SNEGSKA (reference sequence). There are 15 residues in the CDR3. The J segment lost 1 base and the V segment lost 7 bases, leaving 9 bases of the junction unmatched. CDR3 sequence: CSVIGGQGGTDTQYF. CDR3 nucleotide sequence: TGCAGTGTCATCGGGGGACAGGGTGGCACAGATACGCAGTATTTT.

There are a few counts of this clonotype. The chain employs TRBV4-1 and TRBJ2-4, with 13 bases matching TRBD2. CDR3 length: 18 amino acids. Germline V gene sequence: CDR1 MGHRA, CDR2 YSYEKL. V dropped 1 base and J dropped 0; count of bases not matched to a gene: 3. The chain's CDR3 is CASSQGLAGGLAKNIQYF. CDR3 bases: TGCGCCAGCAGCCAAGGACTAGCGGGGGGCCTAGCCAAAAACATTCAGTACTTC.

This clonotype was detected a few times. DNA of the CDR3: TGTGCCAGCAGCATAAGCCCCATTACAGCTCCGAGCTCCTATAATTCACCCCTCCACTTT. Translated: CASSISPITAPSSYNSPLHF. The gene calls are TRBV13 and TRBJ1-6, with D uncertain. V lost 5 bases and J 0 bases, leaving 23 bases between the germline ends. The CDR3 sequence is 20 residues long. Germline V gene sequence: CDR1 PRHDT, CDR2 FYEKMQ (reference sequence).

The chain links TRBV4-3 to TRBJ2-7; 7 bases fit TRBD2. Germline V CDR1 and CDR2: LGHNA, YSLEER. Trimming removed 4 bases from V and 6 bases from J; junction bases left unmatched: 9. The CDR3 consists of 14 residues. Here the CDR3 reads CASSLRGGISEQYF. In DNA, the CDR3 is TGCGCCAGCAGCCTGCGCGGGGGTATAAGCGAGCAGTACTTC.

This clonotype has more than one count but fewer than ten. The chain uses TRBV12-3 or TRBV12-4 and TRBJ1-3; weak D call: TRBD1 (5 bases). CDR3 length equals 16 residues. The V gene lost 3 bases and the J gene lost 4 bases, with 16 bases spanning the gap. The CDR3 sequence: CASSLVQGLKGNTIYF. In DNA, the CDR3 is TGTGCCAGCAGTTTGGTCCAGGGACTAAAAGGAAACACCATATATTTT.

The DNA of the CDR3 is TGCGCCAGCAGCCCGAGGGACAGTGACAGGGTTGTTAATGGCTACACCTTC. Protein product: CASSPRDSDRVVNGYTF. The rearrangement joins TRBV4-1 to TRBJ1-2; TRBD1 matches at 7 bases. This CDR3 comprises 17 residues. V lost 4 bases to trimming and J lost 6 bases; unmatched junction nucleotides: 17. Germline V lookup: CDR1 MGHRA, CDR2 YSYEKL.

The gene calls are TRBV10-3 and TRBJ1-3, with 11 positions matching TRBD1. This CDR3 is built from 16 residues. With 5 bases clipped from V and 4 bases from J, the junction kept 7 bases outside the gene matches. Germline CDR1 and CDR2: ENHRY and SYGVKD. In DNA, the CDR3 is TGTGCCATCAGTCGGACAGGGGGCGCCGAAGGAAACACCATATATTTT. Encoded protein: CAISRTGGAEGNTIYF.

V gene TRBV5-8 combines with J gene TRBJ2-6, with TRBD1 as a possible D gene (5 bases). V was shortened by 0 bases and J by 5 bases, with 12 bases between the two germline ends. Germline assignment: CDR1 SGHTS and CDR2 YDEGEE. This CDR3 contains 16 residues. The CDR3 protein is CASSLGTRLRANVLTF. As DNA, the CDR3 is TGTGCCAGCAGCTTGGGGACACGGTTGAGGGCCAACGTCCTGACTTTC.

The rearrangement uses TRBV4-3 and TRBJ2-7; D is undetermined. This CDR3 spans 14 amino acids. V was clipped by 0 bases and J by 4 bases, with 10 bases between them. Germline-derived CDR1 and CDR2 are LGHNA and YSLEER. CDR3 sequence reads: CASSQDRAAYEQYF. The DNA for the CDR3 is TGCGCCAGCAGCCAAGATAGGGCAGCTTACGAGCAGTACTTC.

The gene calls are TRBV5-5 and TRBJ1-2; D remains ambiguous. V was pared by 0 bases and J by 2 bases, with 14 bases between. The CDR3 covers 16 residues. CDR1 SGHKS and CDR2 YYEKEE come from the germline V gene (reference sequence). CDR3 protein: CASSLVTGKENYGYTF. The CDR3 DNA is TGTGCCAGCAGCTTGGTAACCGGGAAAGAGAACTATGGCTACACCTTC.

This clonotype was seen only a few times. As DNA, the CDR3 is TGTGCCAGCAGCCAGCGCTATGTGGAGGGGTGCAAGACCGGAAAAAAGACCCAGTACTTC. It codes for CASSQRYVEGCKTGKKTQYF. This chain links TRBV3-1 with TRBJ2-7; possibly TRBD2 for D (6 bases). Judging by the DNA end, TRBJ2-5 fits better; the J call may be wrong. The CDR3 loop spans 20 amino acids. CDR1 is LGHDT, CDR2 YNNKEL, per germline (reference sequence).

This clonotype has just a few counts. The chain links TRBV2 to TRBJ2-3; TRBD2 matches 7 bases. J was trimmed by 3 bases and V by 6 bases; bases with no gene match: 12. The length of the CDR3 is 16 residues. CDR1 and CDR2 (germline): SNHLY, FYNNEI. In nucleotides, the CDR3 is TGTGCCAGCAGCCACACTACGACTAGCAGAACAGATACGCAGTATTTT. It specifies CASSHTTTSRTDTQYF.

Points on this clonotype: The CDR3 does not end in the conserved phenylalanine or tryptophan, so this is likely a read error. This chain links TRBV13 with TRBJ1-1; D gene ambiguous. The germline CDR1 and CDR2 sequences are PRHDT and FYEKMQ (reference sequence). There are 15 residues in the CDR3. Trimming took off 1 base at V and 5 bases at J, with 14 bases between the two ends. The CDR3 coding sequence is TGTGCCAGCAGCTTAGCGGACGGGAGAGGAACTGAAGCTTTCCTT. It is translated as CASSLADGRGTEAFL.

This clonotype was seen a handful of times. V gene TRBV27 combines with J gene TRBJ1-4, with D perhaps TRBD1 (5 bases). The CDR3 is 15 residues long. V lost 5 bases and J lost 7, with 17 bases in between. Germline V gene data show CDR1 as MNHEY and CDR2 as SMNVEV (reference sequence). The CDR3 is CASSPQVSGSEKLFF. The DNA of the CDR3 is TGTGCCAGCAGTCCCCAAGTCTCAGGGAGTGAAAAACTGTTTTTT.

With regard to this clonotype: Germline and junction disagree at one end, which may indicate a read error. The V and J genes are TRBV23-1 and TRBJ2-3; possibly TRBD1 for D (6 bases). TRBV23-1 is an ORF for which the function is uncertain. There are 13 residues in the CDR3. As DNA, the CDR3 is TGCGCCAGCCCCCGGCAGGGGTACGATACGCAGTACTTT. The encoded protein is CASPRQGYDTQYF.

This chain uses TRBV3-1 with TRBJ1-1, with a possible D match to TRBD1 (5 bases). V gave up 0 bases and J gave up 1 base, with 9 bases separating them. Germline CDR1 reads LGHDT; CDR2 reads YNNKEL (reference sequence). The CDR3 is 15 amino acids. The CDR3 sequence: CASSQDRGGNTEAFF. CDR3 in DNA: TGTGCCAGCAGCCAAGATCGGGGGGGGAACACTGAAGCTTTCTTT.

The CDR3 region has the DNA TGTGCCAGCAGCTTAAAGAGTGCGCAATACCAAGAGACCCAGTACTTC. Encoded protein: CASSLKSAQYQETQYF. The V call is TRBV11-3, the J call TRBJ2-5; no definite D call. V shed 2 bases and J shed 0 bases, with 13 bases lying between them. From germline, CDR1 is SGHNT and CDR2 YENEEA. This CDR3 contains 16 residues.